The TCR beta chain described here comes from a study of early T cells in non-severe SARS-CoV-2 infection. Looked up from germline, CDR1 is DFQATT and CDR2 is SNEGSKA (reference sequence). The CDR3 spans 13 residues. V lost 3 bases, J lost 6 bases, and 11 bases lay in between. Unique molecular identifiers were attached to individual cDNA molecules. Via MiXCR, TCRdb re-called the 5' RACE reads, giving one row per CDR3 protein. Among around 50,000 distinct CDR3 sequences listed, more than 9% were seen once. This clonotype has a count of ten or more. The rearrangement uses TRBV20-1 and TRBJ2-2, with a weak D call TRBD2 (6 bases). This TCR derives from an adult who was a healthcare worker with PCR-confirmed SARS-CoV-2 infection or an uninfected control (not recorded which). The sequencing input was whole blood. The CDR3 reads CSASGGISGELFF. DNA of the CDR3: TGCAGTGCTAGTGGAGGGATATCCGGGGAGCTGTTTTTT.